This T cell receptor beta chain was recorded in a study of T cells after yellow fever vaccination. General observations from the study: The study found a weaker secondary response that peaked faster, day 5 versus 15.

V dropped 4 bases and J dropped 1 base, with 9 bases sitting between them. The CDR3 contains 15 residues. Germline CDR1 is SGHRS and CDR2 is YFSETQ. MiXCR, applied by TCRdb to the 5' RACE reads, yields one record per CDR3 protein. Seen here are about 320,000 distinct CDR3 sequences, 3.5% to 5% observed once, and the top ten hold roughly 21%. This clonotype has more than one count but fewer than ten. Its cognate antigen is unknown. The origin of this receptor is a man younger than 35 who received the YFV17D yellow fever vaccine. The sequencing used PBMCs, collected 15 days after the yellow fever booster vaccination. The chain is built from TRBV5-1 and TRBJ1-6; D possibly corresponds to TRBD1 (6 bases). The CDR3 bases are TGCGCCAGCAGCCGCGGACAGTCCTATAATTCACCCCTCCACTTT. Translation: CASSRGQSYNSPLHF.